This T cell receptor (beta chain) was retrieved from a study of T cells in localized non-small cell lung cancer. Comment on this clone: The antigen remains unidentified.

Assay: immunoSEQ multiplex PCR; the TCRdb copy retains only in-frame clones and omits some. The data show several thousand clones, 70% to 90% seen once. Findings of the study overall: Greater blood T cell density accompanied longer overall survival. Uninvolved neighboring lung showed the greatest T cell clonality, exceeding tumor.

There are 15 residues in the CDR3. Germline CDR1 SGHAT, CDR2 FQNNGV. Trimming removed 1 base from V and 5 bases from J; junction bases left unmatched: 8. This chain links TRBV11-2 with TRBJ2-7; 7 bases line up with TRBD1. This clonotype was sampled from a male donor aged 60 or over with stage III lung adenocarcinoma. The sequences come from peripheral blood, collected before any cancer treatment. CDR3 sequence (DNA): TGTGCCAGCAGCTTAGGTCACAGGGGCAGCGACGAGCAGTACTTC. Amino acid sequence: CASSLGHRGSDEQYF.